The clone carrying this T cell receptor (beta chain) was seen many times. The germline V gene has CDR1 MGHRA and CDR2 YSYEKL. The CDR3 contains 15 residues. The V and J ends lost 4 bases and 5 bases respectively, with 14 bases between them. This entry is derived from a study of response to subunit inactivated influenza vaccine. TCRdb re-called the RT-PCR reads through MiXCR, storing one row per CDR3 protein. The sample yields approximately 700,000 distinct CDR3 sequences, approximately 13% seen once. This chain links TRBV4-1 with TRBJ2-2; D tentatively reads TRBD1 or TRBD2 (5 bases each). This specimen was PBMCs from blood, taken approximately 15 days before vaccination. The sequence was collected from a middle-aged man who received an inactivated influenza vaccine. The CDR3 DNA sequence: TGCGCCAGCAGCCTTCCAGGGAGAGGTACCGGGGAGCTGTTTTTT. Amino acid sequence: CASSLPGRGTGELFF.